The T cell receptor (beta chain) under discussion was sequenced for a study of blood T cell repertoires in COVID-19. Study-level information: The samples span acute and convalescent COVID-19 from the United States, Italy and Spain. T cells, B-cell-depleted T cells, or PBMCs supplied cDNA or gDNA.

CDR1 is SQVTM and CDR2 is ANQGSEA in the germline V gene. The CDR3 consists of 13 residues. Between the trimmed V and J ends, which lost 7 bases and 1 base, there was a span of 13 bases. There are a few counts of this clone. In the study's own analysis: It was from reference gene primer amplification that nucleated cell counts were estimated. Clones were sequenced by immunoSEQ multiplex PCR, and TCRdb holds only the in-frame ones, with some missing. The D gene and trimming were derived from the DNA, and the V and J assignments and clone size from that table. The sample has roughly 440,000 clones, about nine tenths seen once; the top ten hold roughly 12%. The Seattle site enrolled patients during active infection and followed them longitudinally.

Sequencing was done on a sample of peripheral blood. The chain has TRBV29-1 and TRBJ1-1, with D possibly being TRBD1 (6 bases). The sequence was obtained from a woman in her 50s with COVID-19, enrolled during active disease. The CDR3 DNA is TGCAGCGCCCCAGGGGTAGGGAACACTGAAGCTTTCTTT. It encodes CSAPGVGNTEAFF.